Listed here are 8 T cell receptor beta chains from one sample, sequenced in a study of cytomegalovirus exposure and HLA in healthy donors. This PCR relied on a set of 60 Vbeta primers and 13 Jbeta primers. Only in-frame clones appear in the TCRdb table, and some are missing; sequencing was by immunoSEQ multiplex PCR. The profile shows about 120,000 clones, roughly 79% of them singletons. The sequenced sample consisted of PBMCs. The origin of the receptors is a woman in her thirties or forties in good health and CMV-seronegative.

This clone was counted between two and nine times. The DNA of the CDR3 is TGTGCCAGCAGTTACTCGCCTAGCGGGAGCTACGAGCAGTACTTC. Translating gives CASSYSPSGSYEQYF. The chain carries TRBV6-6 and TRBJ2-7; 10 bases align to TRBD2. V trimming: 0 bases; J trimming: 3 bases; junction bases outside the gene matches: 2. There are 15 residues in the CDR3. Germline V gene lookup returns CDR1 MNHNY and CDR2 SVGAGI (reference sequence).

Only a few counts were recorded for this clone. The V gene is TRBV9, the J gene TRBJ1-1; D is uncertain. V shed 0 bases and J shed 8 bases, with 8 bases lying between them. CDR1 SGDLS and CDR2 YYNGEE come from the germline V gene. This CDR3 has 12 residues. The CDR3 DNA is TGTGCCAGCAGCGTAGCTGGAGGGGAAGCTTTCTTT. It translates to CASSVAGGEAFF.

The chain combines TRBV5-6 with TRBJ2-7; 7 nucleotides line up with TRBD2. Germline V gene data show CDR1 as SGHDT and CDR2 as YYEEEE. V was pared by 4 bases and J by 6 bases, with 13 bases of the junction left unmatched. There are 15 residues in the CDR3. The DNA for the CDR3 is TGTGCCAGCAGCCATAGAGAGGGACTACTGGGCGAGCAGTACTTC. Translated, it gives CASSHREGLLGEQYF.

The CDR3 DNA reads as TGTGCCAGCAGCTCTGACAGGGGACTTAATGAAAAACTGTTTTTT. Translation gives CASSSDRGLNEKLFF. The rearrangement uses TRBV7-9 and TRBJ1-4; 8 nucleotides align to TRBD1. The CDR3 has 15 amino acids. V shed 4 bases and J 4 bases; nucleotides not matched to a gene: 5. Germline V lookup: CDR1 SEHNR, CDR2 FQNEAQ (reference sequence).

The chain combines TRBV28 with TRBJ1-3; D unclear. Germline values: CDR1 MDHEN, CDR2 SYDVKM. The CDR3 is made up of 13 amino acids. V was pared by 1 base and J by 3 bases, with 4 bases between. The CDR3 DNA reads TGTGCCAGCAGTTTATCCCTTGGAAACACCATATATTTT. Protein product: CASSLSLGNTIYF. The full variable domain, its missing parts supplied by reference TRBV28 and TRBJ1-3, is DVKVTQSSRYLVKRTGEKVFLECVQDMDHENMFWYRQDPGLGLRLIYFSYDVKMKEKGDIPEGYSVSREKKERFSLILESASTNQTSMYLCASSLSLGNTIYFGEGSWLTVV.

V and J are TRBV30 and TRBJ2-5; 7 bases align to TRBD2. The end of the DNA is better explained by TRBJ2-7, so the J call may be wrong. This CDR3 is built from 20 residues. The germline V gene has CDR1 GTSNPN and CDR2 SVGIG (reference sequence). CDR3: CAWRISGPSEGRESSYEQYF. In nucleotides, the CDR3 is TGTGCCTGGAGGATTTCCGGACCTTCGGAGGGGCGGGAGTCTTCCTACGAGCAGTACTTC.

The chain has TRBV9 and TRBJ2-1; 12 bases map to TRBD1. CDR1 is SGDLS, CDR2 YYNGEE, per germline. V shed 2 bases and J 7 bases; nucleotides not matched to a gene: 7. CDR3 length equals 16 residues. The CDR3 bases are TGTGCCAGCAGCGTCCTGGGACAGGGGGCTGCAAATGAGCAGTTCTTC. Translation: CASSVLGQGAANEQFF.

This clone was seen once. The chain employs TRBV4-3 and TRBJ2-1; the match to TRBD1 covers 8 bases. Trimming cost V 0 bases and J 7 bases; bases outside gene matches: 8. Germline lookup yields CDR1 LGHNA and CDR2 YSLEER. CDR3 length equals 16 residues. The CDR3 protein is CASSQDSQGAGNEQFF. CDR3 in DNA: TGCGCCAGCAGCCAAGATTCTCAGGGGGCTGGGAATGAGCAGTTCTTC.